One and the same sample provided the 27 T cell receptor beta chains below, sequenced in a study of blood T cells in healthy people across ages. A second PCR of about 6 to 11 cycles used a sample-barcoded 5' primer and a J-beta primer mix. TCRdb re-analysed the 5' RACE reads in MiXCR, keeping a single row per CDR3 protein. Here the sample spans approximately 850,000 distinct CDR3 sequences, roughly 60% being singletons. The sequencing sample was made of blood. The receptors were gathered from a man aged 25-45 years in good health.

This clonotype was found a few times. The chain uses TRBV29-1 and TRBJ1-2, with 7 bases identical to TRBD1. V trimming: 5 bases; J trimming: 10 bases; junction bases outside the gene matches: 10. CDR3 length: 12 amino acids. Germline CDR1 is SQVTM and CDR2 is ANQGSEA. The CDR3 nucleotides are TGCAGCGTTATGAATCAGGGGGAAGACTACACCTTC. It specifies CSVMNQGEDYTF.

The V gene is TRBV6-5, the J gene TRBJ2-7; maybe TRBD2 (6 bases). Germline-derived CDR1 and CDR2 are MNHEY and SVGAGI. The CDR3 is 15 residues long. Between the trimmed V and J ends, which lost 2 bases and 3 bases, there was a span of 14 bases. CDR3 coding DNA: TGTGCCAGCAGTTACACATGGGGGAGGATCTACGAGCAGTACTTC. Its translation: CASSYTWGRIYEQYF.

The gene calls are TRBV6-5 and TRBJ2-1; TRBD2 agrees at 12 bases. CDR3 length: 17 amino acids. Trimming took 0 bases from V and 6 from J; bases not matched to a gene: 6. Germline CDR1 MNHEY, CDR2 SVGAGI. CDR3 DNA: TGTGCCAGCAGTTACTCGTGGACTAGCGGGACGATCAATGAGCAGTTCTTC. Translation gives CASSYSWTSGTINEQFF.

CDR3 residues: CASSQGEGLYVKQYF. The CDR3 DNA follows: TGCGCCAGCAGCCAAGGGGAGGGACTCTACGTCAAGCAGTACTTC. This sequence joins TRBV4-3 and TRBJ2-7, with 7 bases identical to TRBD2. The CDR3 totals 15 residues. V trimming: 1 base; J trimming: 8 bases; junction bases outside the gene matches: 11. The germline V gene encodes CDR1 LGHNA and CDR2 YSLEER.

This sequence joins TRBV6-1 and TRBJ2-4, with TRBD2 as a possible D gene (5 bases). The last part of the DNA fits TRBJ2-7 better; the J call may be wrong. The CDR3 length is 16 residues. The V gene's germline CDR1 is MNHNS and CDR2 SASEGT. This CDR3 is CASREVEVAGFYEQYF. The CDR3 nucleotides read TGTGCCAGCAGGGAGGTGGAGGTCGCAGGTTTCTACGAGCAGTACTTC.

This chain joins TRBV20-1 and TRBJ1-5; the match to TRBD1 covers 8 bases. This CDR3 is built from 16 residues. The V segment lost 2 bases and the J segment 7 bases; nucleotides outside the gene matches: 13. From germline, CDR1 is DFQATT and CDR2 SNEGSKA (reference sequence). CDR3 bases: TGCAGTGCTAGAACGGGGTTTGGACAGGGCGGGCAGCCCCAGCATTTT. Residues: CSARTGFGQGGQPQHF.

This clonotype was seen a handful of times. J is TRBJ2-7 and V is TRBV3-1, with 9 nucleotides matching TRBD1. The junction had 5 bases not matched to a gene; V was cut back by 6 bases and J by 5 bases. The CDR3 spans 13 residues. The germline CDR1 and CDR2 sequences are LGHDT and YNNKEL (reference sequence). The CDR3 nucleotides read TGTGCCAGCAGTTCTTGGGACAGGGACGAGCAGTACTTC. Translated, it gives CASSSWDRDEQYF.

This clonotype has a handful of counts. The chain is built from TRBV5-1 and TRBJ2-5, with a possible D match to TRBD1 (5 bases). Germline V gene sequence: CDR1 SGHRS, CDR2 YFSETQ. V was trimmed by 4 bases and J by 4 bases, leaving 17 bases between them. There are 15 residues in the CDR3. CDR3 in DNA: TGCGCCAGCAGCACAGGAGCCTTCGTGGGAGAGACCCAGTACTTC. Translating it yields CASSTGAFVGETQYF.

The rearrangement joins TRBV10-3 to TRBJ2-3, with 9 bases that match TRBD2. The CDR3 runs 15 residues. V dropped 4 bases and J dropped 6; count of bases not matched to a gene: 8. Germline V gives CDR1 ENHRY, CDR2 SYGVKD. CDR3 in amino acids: CAISAARGGRDTQYF. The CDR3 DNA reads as TGTGCCATCAGTGCAGCGCGGGGGGGCCGGGATACGCAGTATTTT.

CDR3: CASRREGGRGTGELFF. CDR3 nucleotide sequence: TGTGCCAGCAGACGAGAGGGGGGACGTGGGACCGGGGAGCTGTTTTTT. The chain combines TRBV27 with TRBJ2-2; D may match TRBD1 or TRBD2 (6 bases each). Germline V gene data show CDR1 as MNHEY and CDR2 as SMNVEV (reference sequence). This CDR3 has 16 amino acids. V was clipped by 6 bases and J by 5 bases, with 19 bases between them.

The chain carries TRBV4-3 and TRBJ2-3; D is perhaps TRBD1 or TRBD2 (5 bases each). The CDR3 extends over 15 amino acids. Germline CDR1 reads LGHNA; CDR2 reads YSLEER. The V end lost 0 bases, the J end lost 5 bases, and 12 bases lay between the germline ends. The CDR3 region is CASSQDEGRGDTQYF. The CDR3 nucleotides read TGCGCCAGCAGCCAAGATGAGGGGAGAGGAGATACGCAGTATTTT.

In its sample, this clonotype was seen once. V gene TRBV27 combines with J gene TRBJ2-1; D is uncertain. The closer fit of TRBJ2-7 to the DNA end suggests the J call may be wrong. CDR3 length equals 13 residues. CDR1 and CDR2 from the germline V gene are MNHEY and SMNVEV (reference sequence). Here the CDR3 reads CASSLSRINEQYF. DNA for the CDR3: TGTGCCAGCAGTTTATCCCGGATCAATGAGCAGTACTTC.

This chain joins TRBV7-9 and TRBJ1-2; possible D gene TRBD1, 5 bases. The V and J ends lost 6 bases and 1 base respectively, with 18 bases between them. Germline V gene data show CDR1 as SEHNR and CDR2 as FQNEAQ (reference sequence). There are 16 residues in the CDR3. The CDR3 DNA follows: TGTGCCAGCAGACACTCCGGGACGGGCCGTAACTATGGCTACACCTTC. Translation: CASRHSGTGRNYGYTF.

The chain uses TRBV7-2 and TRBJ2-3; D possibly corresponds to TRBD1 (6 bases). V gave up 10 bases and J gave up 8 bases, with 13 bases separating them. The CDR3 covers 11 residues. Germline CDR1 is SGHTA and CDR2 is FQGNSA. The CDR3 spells CATQGSGTQYF. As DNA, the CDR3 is TGTGCCACGCAGGGGTCAGGTACGCAGTATTTT.

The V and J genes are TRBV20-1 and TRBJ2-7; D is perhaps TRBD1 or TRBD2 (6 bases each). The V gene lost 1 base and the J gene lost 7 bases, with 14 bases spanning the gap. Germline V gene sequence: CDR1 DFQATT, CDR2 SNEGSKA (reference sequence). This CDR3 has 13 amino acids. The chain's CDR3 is CSARAWGDNEQYF. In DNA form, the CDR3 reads TGCAGTGCTAGAGCCTGGGGGGACAATGAGCAGTACTTC.

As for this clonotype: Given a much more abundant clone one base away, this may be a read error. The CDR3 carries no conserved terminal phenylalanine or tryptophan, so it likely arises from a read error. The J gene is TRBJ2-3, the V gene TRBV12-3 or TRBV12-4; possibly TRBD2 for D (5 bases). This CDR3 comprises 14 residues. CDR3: CASSFGVRGDAQYS. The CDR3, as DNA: TGTGCCAGCAGTTTCGGGGTGAGAGGAGATGCGCAGTATTCT.

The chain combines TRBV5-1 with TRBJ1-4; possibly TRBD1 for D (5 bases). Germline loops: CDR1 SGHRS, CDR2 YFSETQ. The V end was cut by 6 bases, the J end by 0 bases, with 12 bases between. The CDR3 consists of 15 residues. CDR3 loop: CASTDGTPTNEKLFF. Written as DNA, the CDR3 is TGCGCCAGCACGGACGGGACTCCAACTAATGAAAAACTGTTTTTT.

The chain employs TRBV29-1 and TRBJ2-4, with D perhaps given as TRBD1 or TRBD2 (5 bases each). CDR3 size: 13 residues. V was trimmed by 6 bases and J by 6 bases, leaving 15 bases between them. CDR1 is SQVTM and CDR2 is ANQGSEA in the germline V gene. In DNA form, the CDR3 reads TGCAGCGTCATCCTGGGGGTGGGAAACATTCAGTACTTC. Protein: CSVILGVGNIQYF.

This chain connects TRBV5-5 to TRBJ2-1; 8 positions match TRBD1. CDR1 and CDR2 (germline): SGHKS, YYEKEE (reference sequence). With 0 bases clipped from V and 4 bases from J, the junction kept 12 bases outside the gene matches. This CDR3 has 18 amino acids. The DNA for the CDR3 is TGTGCCAGCAGCTTGGAATTTTTGCCAGGGGGCGGGTACAATGAGCAGTTCTTC. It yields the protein CASSLEFLPGGGYNEQFF. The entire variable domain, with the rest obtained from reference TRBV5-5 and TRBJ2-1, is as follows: DAGVTQSPTHLIKTRGQQVTLRCSPISGHKSVSWYQQVLGQGPQFIFQYYEKEERGRGNFPDRFSARQFPNYSSELNVNALLLGDSALYLCASSLEFLPGGGYNEQFFGPGTRLTVL.

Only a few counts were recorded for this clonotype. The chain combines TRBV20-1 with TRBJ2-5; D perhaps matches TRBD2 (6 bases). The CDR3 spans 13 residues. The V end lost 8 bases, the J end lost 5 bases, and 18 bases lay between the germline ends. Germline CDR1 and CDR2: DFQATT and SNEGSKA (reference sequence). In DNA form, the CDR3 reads TGCAGTCTCACGGGAGTAGATCGGGAGACCCAGTACTTC. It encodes CSLTGVDRETQYF.

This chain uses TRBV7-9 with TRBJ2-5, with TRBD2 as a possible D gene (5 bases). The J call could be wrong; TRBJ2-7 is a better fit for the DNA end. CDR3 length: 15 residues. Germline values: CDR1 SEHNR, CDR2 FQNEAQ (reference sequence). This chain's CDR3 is CASSLARVSQYEQYF. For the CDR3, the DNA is TGTGCCAGCAGCTTAGCGCGGGTATCACAGTACGAGCAGTACTTC.

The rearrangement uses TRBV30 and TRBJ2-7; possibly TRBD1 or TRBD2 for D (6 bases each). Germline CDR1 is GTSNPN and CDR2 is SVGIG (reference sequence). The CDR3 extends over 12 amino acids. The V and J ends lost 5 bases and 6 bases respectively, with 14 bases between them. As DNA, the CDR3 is TGTGCCTGGGCGCGGGACATCGGCGAGCAGTACTTC. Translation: CAWARDIGEQYF.

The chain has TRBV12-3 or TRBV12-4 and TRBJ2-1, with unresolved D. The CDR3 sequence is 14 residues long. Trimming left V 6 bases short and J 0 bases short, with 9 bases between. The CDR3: CASSASSSYNEQFF. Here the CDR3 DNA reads TGTGCCAGCAGCGCTTCTAGCTCCTACAATGAGCAGTTCTTC.

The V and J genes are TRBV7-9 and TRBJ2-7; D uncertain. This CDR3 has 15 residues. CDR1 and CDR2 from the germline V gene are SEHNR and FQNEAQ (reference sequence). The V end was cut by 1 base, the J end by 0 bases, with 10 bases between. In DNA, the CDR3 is TGTGCCAGCAGCTTAGGATCCAGCTACTCCTACGAGCAGTACTTC. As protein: CASSLGSSYSYEQYF.

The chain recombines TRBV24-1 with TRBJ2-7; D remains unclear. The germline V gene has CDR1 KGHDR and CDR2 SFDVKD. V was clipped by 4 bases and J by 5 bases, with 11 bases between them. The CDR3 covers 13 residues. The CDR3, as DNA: TGTGCCACCAGTGACAGTCACAGTGACGAGCAGTACTTC. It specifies CATSDSHSDEQYF.

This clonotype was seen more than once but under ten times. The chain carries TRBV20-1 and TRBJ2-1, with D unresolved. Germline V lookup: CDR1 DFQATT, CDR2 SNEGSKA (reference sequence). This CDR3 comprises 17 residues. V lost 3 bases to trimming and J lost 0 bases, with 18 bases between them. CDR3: CSARLRLGISSYNEQFF. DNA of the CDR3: TGCAGTGCTAGGCTGAGATTAGGAATCAGCTCCTACAATGAGCAGTTCTTC.

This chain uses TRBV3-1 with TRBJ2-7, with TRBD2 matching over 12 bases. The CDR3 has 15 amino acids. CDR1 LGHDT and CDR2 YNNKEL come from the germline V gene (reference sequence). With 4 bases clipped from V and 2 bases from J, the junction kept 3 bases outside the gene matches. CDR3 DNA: TGTGCCAGCAGCCCTTGGACTAGCGGGGCCTACGAGCAGTACTTC. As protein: CASSPWTSGAYEQYF.